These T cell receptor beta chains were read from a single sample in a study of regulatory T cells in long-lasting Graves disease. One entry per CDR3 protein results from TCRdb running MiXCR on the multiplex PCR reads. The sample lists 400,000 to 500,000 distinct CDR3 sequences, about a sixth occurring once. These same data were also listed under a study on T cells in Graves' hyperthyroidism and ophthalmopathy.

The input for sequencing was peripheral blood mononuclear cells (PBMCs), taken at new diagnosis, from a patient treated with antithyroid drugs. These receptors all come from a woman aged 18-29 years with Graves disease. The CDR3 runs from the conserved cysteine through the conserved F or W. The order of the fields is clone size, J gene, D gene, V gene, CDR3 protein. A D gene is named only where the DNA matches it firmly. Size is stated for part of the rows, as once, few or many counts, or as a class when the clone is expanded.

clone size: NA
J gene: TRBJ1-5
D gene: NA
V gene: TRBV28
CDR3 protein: CASSTQGIRNQPQHF

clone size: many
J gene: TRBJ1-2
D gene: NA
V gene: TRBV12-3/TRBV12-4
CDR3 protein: CASSLKRIPLYGYTF

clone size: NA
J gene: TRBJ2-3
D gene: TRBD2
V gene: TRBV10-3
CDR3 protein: CATGTSGSTDTQYF

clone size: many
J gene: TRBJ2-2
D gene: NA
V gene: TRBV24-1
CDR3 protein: CATSDIRAGELFF

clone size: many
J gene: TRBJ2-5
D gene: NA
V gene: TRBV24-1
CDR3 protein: CATSDWGMETQYF

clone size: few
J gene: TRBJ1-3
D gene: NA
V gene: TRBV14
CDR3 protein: CASSLDTRSTIYF

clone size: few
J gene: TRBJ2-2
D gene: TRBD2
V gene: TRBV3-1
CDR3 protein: CASSHRPGTSGANTGELFF

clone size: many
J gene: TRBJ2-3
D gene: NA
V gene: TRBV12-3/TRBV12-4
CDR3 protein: CASSLSSARDTQYF

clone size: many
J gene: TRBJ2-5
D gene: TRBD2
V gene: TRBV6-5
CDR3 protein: CASSYSGTSGRRETQYF

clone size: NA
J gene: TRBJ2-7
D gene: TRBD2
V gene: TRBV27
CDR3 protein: CASSRTSGTFSYEQYF

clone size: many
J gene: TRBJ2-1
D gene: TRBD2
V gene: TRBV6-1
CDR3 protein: CASFGLAGEWNEQFF

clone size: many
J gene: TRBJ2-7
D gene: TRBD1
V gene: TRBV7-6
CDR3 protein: CASSPTGTYEQYF

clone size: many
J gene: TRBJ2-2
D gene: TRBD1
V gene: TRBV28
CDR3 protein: CASSPGTGGTGELFF

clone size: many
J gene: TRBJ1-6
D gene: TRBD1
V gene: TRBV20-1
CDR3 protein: CSGRVGTGWNSPLHF

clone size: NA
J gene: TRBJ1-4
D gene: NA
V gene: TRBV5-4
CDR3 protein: CTSSLDATRKLFF

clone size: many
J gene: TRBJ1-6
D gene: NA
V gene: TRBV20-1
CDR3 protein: CSARRSEDSYNSPLHF

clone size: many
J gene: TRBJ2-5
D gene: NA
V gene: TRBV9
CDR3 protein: CASSVGRGSYQETQYF

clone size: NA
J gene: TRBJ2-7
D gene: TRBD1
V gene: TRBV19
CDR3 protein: CARTSGQGDSYEQYF